Each of the 18 T cell receptor beta chains below was sequenced from the same sample in a study of shared clonotypes between healthy human individuals. The assay was immunoSEQ multiplex PCR, and TCRdb's table has in-frame clones only and misses some. The sample consists of approximately 320,000 clones, around 86% of them appearing once. Material: memory CD8+ T cells sorted from blood. Subset described: CD45RO+ cells pooled with CCR7-negative TemRA cells. The receptors derive from a man aged 18 to 29 in good health.

This clone showed up just once. The chain couples TRBV30 to TRBJ1-2, with 9 bases lining up with TRBD1. The V gene end was trimmed by 5 bases and the J gene end by 0 bases; junction bases not matched to a gene: 13. The CDR3 length is 17 residues. Germline V gives CDR1 GTSNPN, CDR2 SVGIG (reference sequence). In DNA form, the CDR3 reads TGTGCCTGGTGGGGGAAAATCCGGGACAGGGCTAACTATGGCTACACCTTC. It is translated as CAWWGKIRDRANYGYTF. Complete variable domain (other parts from reference TRBV30 and TRBJ1-2): SQTIHQWPATLVQPVGSPLSLECTVEGTSNPNLYWYRQAAGRGLQLLFYSVGIGQISSEVPQNLSASRPQDRQFILSSKKLLLSDSGFYLCAWWGKIRDRANYGYTFGSGTRLTVV.

V is TRBV6-5 and J is TRBJ1-4; D remains unclear. The CDR3 has 14 amino acids. Trimming pared 6 bases from V and 8 bases from J, leaving 16 bases between. Germline assignment: CDR1 MNHEY and CDR2 SVGAGI. CDR3 bases: TGTGCCAGCAGCCTTATCGGGTCTGGGGAAAAACTGTTTTTT. Translated: CASSLIGSGEKLFF.

The rearrangement links TRBV7-6 to TRBJ1-1; a weak D match, TRBD1 (5 bases). V lost 1 base and J lost 5, with 8 bases in between. Germline lookup yields CDR1 SGHVS and CDR2 FNYEAQ. The CDR3 covers 13 residues. The CDR3 protein is CASSLGQGTEAFF. The CDR3, as DNA: TGTGCCAGCAGCTTAGGTCAGGGAACTGAAGCTTTCTTT.

The rearrangement links TRBV29-1 to TRBJ2-7; 7 positions agree with TRBD1. V shed 7 bases and J 2 bases; nucleotides not matched to a gene: 5. Germline CDR1 and CDR2: SQVTM and ANQGSEA. The CDR3 runs to 12 residues. The CDR3 DNA is TGCAGCGCCGGACAGGCCGCCTACGAGCAGTACTTC. Amino acid sequence: CSAGQAAYEQYF.

This clone was detected once. The genes are TRBV6-6 and TRBJ2-7; tentatively, D is TRBD1 (6 bases). The V end was cut by 4 bases, the J end by 5 bases, with 12 bases between. Looked up from germline, CDR1 is MNHNY and CDR2 is SVGAGI (reference sequence). The CDR3 sequence is 13 residues long. The DNA for the CDR3 is TGTGCCAGCAGTTCTACAGGGTTCCACGAGCAGTACTTC. The encoded protein is CASSSTGFHEQYF.

The chain links TRBV18 to TRBJ1-1; D possibly corresponds to TRBD1 (6 bases). V shed 7 bases and J shed 1 base, with 10 bases lying between them. Germline CDR1 is KGHSH and CDR2 is LQKENI. The CDR3 length is 13 residues. In DNA, the CDR3 is TGTGCCAGCTACACACAGGGGAACACTGAAGCTTTCTTT. Amino acids: CASYTQGNTEAFF.

V gene TRBV11-2 combines with J gene TRBJ2-7; D gene unclear. This CDR3 spans 15 amino acids. Germline assignment: CDR1 SGHAT and CDR2 FQNNGV. V lost 1 base, J lost 1 base, and 11 bases lay in between. This CDR3 reads CASSLGVGGSYEQYF. CDR3 nucleotide sequence: TGTGCCAGCAGCTTAGGGGTCGGTGGTTCCTACGAGCAGTACTTC.

The V call is TRBV4-1, the J call TRBJ2-7, with D unclear. Trimming cost V 0 bases and J 3 bases, with 12 bases left between them. The germline V gene has CDR1 MGHRA and CDR2 YSYEKL. The CDR3 has 15 residues. DNA for the CDR3: TGCGCCAGCAGCCAAGAGGCCAGTTACTTCTACGAGCAGTACTTC. This gives the protein CASSQEASYFYEQYF.

The table lists this clone with a few counts. The chain combines TRBV7-9 with TRBJ1-4, with D unresolved. Trimming removed 7 bases at V and 5 bases at J, with 5 bases between. The V gene's germline CDR1 is SEHNR and CDR2 FQNEAQ (reference sequence). CDR3 length: 11 amino acids. The CDR3 loop reads CASTENEKLFF. The CDR3 DNA sequence: TGTGCCAGCACGGAGAATGAAAAACTGTTTTTT.

The chain uses TRBV6-5 and TRBJ2-5; 7 positions agree with TRBD1. The CDR3 covers 15 residues. V shed 2 bases and J 4 bases; nucleotides not matched to a gene: 7. CDR1 and CDR2 from the germline V gene are MNHEY and SVGAGI. In nucleotides, the CDR3 is TGTGCCAGCAGTTACGCCTACAGGGGTGGAGAGACCCAGTACTTC. This encodes CASSYAYRGGETQYF.

The chain combines TRBV13 with TRBJ2-7; weak D call: TRBD2 (6 bases). The CDR3 is 15 residues long. V shed 5 bases and J shed 2 bases, with 16 bases lying between them. The germline gives CDR1 PRHDT, CDR2 FYEKMQ (reference sequence). The CDR3 reads CASSRGLARAYEQYF. In nucleotides, the CDR3 is TGTGCCAGCAGCCGAGGGCTAGCGAGGGCCTACGAGCAGTACTTC.

This clone was detected once. The chain couples TRBV27 to TRBJ2-1, with TRBD2 matching over 8 bases. CDR1 is MNHEY, CDR2 SMNVEV, per germline (reference sequence). The V segment lost 3 bases and the J segment 7 bases; nucleotides outside the gene matches: 11. This CDR3 region has 16 residues. The CDR3 DNA follows: TGTGCCAGCAGTTTGGAAGCGGGAGACGGGTGGAATGAGCAGTTCTTC. This sequence encodes CASSLEAGDGWNEQFF.

The CDR3 reads CSVGAGMNTEAFF. In nucleotides, the CDR3 is TGCAGCGTTGGGGCAGGGATGAACACTGAAGCTTTCTTT. The chain employs TRBV29-1 and TRBJ1-1; D is possibly TRBD1 (5 bases). CDR1 SQVTM and CDR2 ANQGSEA come from the germline V gene. The CDR3 runs 13 residues. Deletions cut 4 bases from V and 0 bases from J, with 9 bases between.

Of note for this clone: The sample contains more than one DNA sequence encoding this CDR3. The chain combines TRBV10-1 with TRBJ2-2; 10 nucleotides agree with TRBD2. Germline V gene lookup returns CDR1 WNHNN and CDR2 SYGVQD (reference sequence). The trim removed 4 bases at V and 6 bases at J, leaving 2 bases unmatched. The CDR3 loop spans 14 amino acids. The CDR3 DNA sequence: TGCGCCAGCAGTGCAGGACTAGCGGCCGGGGAGCTGTTTTTT. Translated, it gives CASSAGLAAGELFF.

The chain combines TRBV7-9 with TRBJ2-1; maybe TRBD1 (5 bases). CDR1 and CDR2 from the germline V gene are SEHNR and FQNEAQ (reference sequence). Deletions cut 8 bases from V and 0 bases from J, with 14 bases between. The CDR3 spans 15 residues. CDR3 DNA sequence: TGTGCCAGCCGTCCGTGGCAGGGCTCCTACAATGAGCAGTTCTTC. Translated, it gives CASRPWQGSYNEQFF.

The chain joins TRBV25-1 to TRBJ1-6; 9 bases are a match to TRBD1. The J segment lost 9 bases and the V segment lost 6 bases, leaving 6 bases of the junction unmatched. The germline V gene has CDR1 MGHDK and CDR2 SYGVNS. The CDR3 covers 14 residues. CDR3 sequence (DNA): TGTGCCAGCAGCGCCGGGACAGGGAGTTCACCCCTCCACTTT. Its protein is CASSAGTGSSPLHF.

V gene TRBV5-1 combines with J gene TRBJ1-1; D might be TRBD1 (5 bases). Germline CDR1 is SGHRS and CDR2 is YFSETQ. The CDR3 totals 12 residues. Trimming took 2 bases from V and 5 from J, leaving 7 bases between them. CDR3 nucleotides: TGCGCCAGCAGCTTTACAGGAACTGAAGCTTTCTTT. Encoded protein: CASSFTGTEAFF.

This sequence joins TRBV7-9 and TRBJ2-7, with 12 bases aligning to TRBD2. Germline V gives CDR1 SEHNR, CDR2 FQNEAQ (reference sequence). This CDR3 is built from 16 residues. J gave up 0 bases and V 4 bases, and 4 bases lay outside the gene matches. DNA of the CDR3: TGTGCCAGCAGCTCCCCGACTAGCGGGAGCTCCTACGAGCAGTACTTC. It yields the protein CASSSPTSGSSYEQYF.